This T cell receptor (beta chain) was captured in a study of beta chain features in type 1 diabetes. This CDR3 has 18 amino acids. Trimming removed 6 bases from V and 0 bases from J; junction bases left unmatched: 7. CDR1 and CDR2 from the germline V gene are MDHEN and SYDVKM. Reverse transcription of all isolated RNA meant that expressed TCRB transcripts were sequenced. Sequencing was performed with immunoSEQ multiplex PCR; in TCRdb, only in-frame clones are kept and a portion is missing. Altogether 160,000 or so clones are present, 11% being singletons, with the ten largest covering roughly 2%. In this sample, this clone turned up many times. What it binds is unknown. Sorting produced populations that all topped 98% purity. Notes on the study in general: Patients with Type 1 diabetes showed moderately but significantly shorter TCRB CDR3s in all four CD4+ subsets.

What was sequenced was central memory CD4+ T cells from blood. The TCR comes from a young man in good health. The chain has TRBV28 and TRBJ2-6, with 11 bases lining up with TRBD1. The CDR3 sequence: CASRDGQGASSGANVLTF. Written as DNA, the CDR3 is TGTGCCAGCAGGGACGGACAGGGGGCGTCCTCTGGGGCCAACGTCCTGACTTTC.